The present entry profiles one TCR beta chain with its context. Relative to the germline gene, one junction end is altered; a read error may explain this. Germline CDR1 MNHNS, CDR2 SASEGT. This CDR3 is 9 amino acids long. This sample was taken from a study of regulatory T cells in long-lasting Graves disease. The authors built TCR beta libraries using iRepertoire HTBI primers and Arm-PCR of CDR3 regions. From the multiplex PCR reads, TCRdb called clonotypes with MiXCR, one entry per CDR3 protein. In the table there are about 400,000 distinct CDR3 sequences, around 16% of which are singletons. Regarding time point: newly diagnosed GD, antithyroid drugs for less than 3 months. PBMC-derived RNA was used for the TCR library. These same records also appear under a second study, on T cells in Graves' hyperthyroidism and ophthalmopathy.

The chain has TRBV6-1 and TRBJ1-1; D is possibly TRBD1 (5 bases). The receptor comes from a woman aged 18-30 years with Graves disease. The material was peripheral blood mononuclear cells (PBMCs), obtained at new diagnosis, from a patient treated with antithyroid drugs. The CDR3, as DNA: TGCGCCGCAGGGTCTGAAGCTTTCTTT. As protein: CAAGSEAFF.